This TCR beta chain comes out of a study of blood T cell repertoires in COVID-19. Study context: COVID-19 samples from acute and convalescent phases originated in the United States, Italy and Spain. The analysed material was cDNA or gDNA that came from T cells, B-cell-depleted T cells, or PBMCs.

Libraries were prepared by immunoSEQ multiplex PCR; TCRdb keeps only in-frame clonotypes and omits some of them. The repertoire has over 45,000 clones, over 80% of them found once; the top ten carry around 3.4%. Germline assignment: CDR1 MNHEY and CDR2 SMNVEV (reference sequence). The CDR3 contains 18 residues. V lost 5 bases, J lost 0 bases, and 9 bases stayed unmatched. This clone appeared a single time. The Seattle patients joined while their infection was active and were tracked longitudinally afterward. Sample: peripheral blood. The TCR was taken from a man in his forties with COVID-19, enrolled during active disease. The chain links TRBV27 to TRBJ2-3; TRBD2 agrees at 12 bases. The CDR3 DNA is TGTGCCAGCAGTACTTTTCTAGCGGGAGGGACTAGCACAGATACGCAGTATTTT. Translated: CASSTFLAGGTSTDTQYF.